This T cell receptor (beta chain) was identified during a study of OX40 agonist ivuxolimab in advanced cancers. Across the study: Patient treatment consisted of intravenous ivuxolimab administration every 2 weeks at 0.01 to 10 mg/kg.

CDR1 SGHRS and CDR2 YFSETQ come from the germline V gene. V was cut by 4 bases and J by 0 bases, with 8 bases left in between. CDR3 size: 13 residues. This clone was observed once. The antigen remains unidentified. Here immunoSEQ multiplex PCR was the method, and the copy in TCRdb shows in-frame clones only, minus some. Of over 70,000 clones in the sample, about 87% were seen once. Whole-study results and caveats: Dosing at 0.1 to 3.0 mg/kg was accompanied by clonal expansion of CD4+ and CD8+ blood T cells by week 6.

The sequencing used CD4+ or CD8+ T cells sorted from blood, collected in a trial of the OX40 agonist ivuxolimab. The sequence was collected from an adult with an advanced solid tumor such as melanoma, head and neck, liver or kidney cancer. This sequence joins TRBV5-1 and TRBJ2-7; D call uncertain. DNA of the CDR3: TGCGCCAGCAGCGCCGGGCCCTCCTACGAGCAGTACTTC. Translation gives CASSAGPSYEQYF. The complete variable domain, with remaining parts taken from reference TRBV5-1 and TRBJ2-7, reads KAGVTQTPRYLIKTRGQQVTLSCSPISGHRSVSWYQQTPGQGLQFLFEYFSETQRNKGNFPGRFSGRQFSNSRSEMNVSTLELGDSALYLCASSAGPSYEQYFGPGTRLTVT.